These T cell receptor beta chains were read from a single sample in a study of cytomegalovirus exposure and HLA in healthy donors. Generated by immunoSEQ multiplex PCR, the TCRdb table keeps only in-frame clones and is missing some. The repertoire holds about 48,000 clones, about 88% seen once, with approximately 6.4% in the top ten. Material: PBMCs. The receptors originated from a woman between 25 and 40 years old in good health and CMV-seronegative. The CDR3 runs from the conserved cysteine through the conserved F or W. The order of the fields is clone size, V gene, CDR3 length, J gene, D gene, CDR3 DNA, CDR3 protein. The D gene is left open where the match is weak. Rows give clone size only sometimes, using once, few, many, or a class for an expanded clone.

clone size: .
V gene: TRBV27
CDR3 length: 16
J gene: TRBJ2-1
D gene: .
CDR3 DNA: TGTGCCAGCGGGTGGGCGTTGGTAAGCTCCTACAATGAGCAGTTCTTC
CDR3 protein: CASGWALVSSYNEQFF

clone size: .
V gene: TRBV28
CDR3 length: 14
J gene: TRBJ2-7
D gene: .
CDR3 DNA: TGTGCCAGCAGTTTAGGCGGGGACTCCTACGAGCAGTACTTC
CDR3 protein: CASSLGGDSYEQYF

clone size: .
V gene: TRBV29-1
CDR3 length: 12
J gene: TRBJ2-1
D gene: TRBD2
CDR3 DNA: TGCAGCTCAGCTAGCGGGAGCAATGAGCAGTTCTTC
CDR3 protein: CSSASGSNEQFF

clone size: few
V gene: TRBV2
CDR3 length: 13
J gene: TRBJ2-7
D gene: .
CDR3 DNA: TGTGCCAGCAGTGAAGAACAGCACTACGAGCAGTACTTC
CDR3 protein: CASSEEQHYEQYF

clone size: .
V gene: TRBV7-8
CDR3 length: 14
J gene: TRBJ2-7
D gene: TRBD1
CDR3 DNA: TGTGCCAGCAGCTACAGGGGGAGAGAATACGAGCAGTACTTC
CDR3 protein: CASSYRGREYEQYF

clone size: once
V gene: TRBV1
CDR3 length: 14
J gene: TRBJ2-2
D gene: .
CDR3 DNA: TGCACCAGCAGCCAAGGACAGGGGGCCGGGGAGCTGTTTTTT
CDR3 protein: CTSSQGQGAGELFF

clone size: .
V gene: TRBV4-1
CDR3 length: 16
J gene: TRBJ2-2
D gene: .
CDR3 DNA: TGCGCCAGCAGCCGGCAGCCGGGACAGAACACCGGGGAGCTGTTTTTT
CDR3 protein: CASSRQPGQNTGELFF

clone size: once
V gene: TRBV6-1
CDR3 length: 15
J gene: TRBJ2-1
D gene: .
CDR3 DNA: TGTGCCAGCAGTGAAGGCCCTGCGGATAACAATGAGCAGTTCTTC
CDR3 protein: CASSEGPADNNEQFF

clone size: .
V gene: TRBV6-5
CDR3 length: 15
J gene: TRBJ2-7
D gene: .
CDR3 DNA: TGTGCCAGCAGTTACTCGGACAGTGACTCCTACGAGCAGTACTTC
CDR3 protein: CASSYSDSDSYEQYF

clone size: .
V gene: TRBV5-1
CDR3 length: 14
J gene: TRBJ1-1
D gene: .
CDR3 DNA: TGCGCCAGCAGCTTGGCGGGCCGGGGCACTGAAGCTTTCTTT
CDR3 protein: CASSLAGRGTEAFF

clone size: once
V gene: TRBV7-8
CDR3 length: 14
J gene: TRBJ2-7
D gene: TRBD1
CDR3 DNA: TGTGCCAGCAGCTCTCGGGACAGCTCCTACGAGCAGTACTTC
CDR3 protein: CASSSRDSSYEQYF

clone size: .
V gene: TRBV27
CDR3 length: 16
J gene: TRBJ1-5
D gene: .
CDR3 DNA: TGTGCCAGCAGCACGCGGGGGGGGCGAAGCAATCAGCCCCAGCATTTT
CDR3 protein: CASSTRGGRSNQPQHF

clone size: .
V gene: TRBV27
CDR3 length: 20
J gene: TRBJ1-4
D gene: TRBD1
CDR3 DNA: TGTGCCAGCAGTTTAAGGATGGCCAGGGGGCTTATCGCAACTAATGAAAAACTGTTTTTT
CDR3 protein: CASSLRMARGLIATNEKLFF

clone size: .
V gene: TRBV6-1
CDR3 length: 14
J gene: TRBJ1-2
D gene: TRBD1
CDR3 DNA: TGTGCCAGCAGGGACAGGCCCAACCAATATGGCTACACCTTC
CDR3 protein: CASRDRPNQYGYTF

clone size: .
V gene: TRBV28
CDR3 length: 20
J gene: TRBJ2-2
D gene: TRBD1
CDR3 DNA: TGTGCCAGCACTACTCGGCGGTACAGGGGTGCTGCTCCGAACTCCGGGGAGCTGTTTTTT
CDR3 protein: CASTTRRYRGAAPNSGELFF

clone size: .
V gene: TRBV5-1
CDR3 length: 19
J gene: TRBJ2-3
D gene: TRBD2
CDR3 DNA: TGCGCCAGCAGCTTGTCTTTCCCGGCTAGCGGGACCGGCACAGATACGCAGTATTTT
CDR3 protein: CASSLSFPASGTGTDTQYF

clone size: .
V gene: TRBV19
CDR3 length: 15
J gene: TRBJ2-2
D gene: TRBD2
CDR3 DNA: TGTGCCAGTAGCGATCGGCCTAGCGGGGCCGGGGAGCTGTTTTTT
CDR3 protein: CASSDRPSGAGELFF

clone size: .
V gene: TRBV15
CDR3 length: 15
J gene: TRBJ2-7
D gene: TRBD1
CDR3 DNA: TGTGCCACCAGCAGAGACGGGGACAGCTCCTACGAGCAGTACTTC
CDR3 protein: CATSRDGDSSYEQYF

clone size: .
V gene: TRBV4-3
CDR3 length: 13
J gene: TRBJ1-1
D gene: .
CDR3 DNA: TGCGCCAGCAGCCAAGAAGCGGAAGCTGAAGCTTTCTTT
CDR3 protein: CASSQEAEAEAFF

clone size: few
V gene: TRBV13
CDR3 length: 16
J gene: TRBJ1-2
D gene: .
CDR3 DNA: TGTGCCAGCAGCTTAAAAGCCGGAGGGCGGATCTATGGCTACACCTTC
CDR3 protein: CASSLKAGGRIYGYTF

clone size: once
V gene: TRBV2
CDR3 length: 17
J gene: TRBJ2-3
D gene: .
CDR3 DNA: TGTGCCAGCAGTGAACCCCCCGCGTTCAGGCTAAGGGATACGCAGTATTTT
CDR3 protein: CASSEPPAFRLRDTQYF

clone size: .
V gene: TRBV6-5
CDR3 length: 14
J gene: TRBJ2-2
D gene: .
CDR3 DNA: TGTGCCAGCAGTTCCCTCAGAACGACCGGGGAGCTGTTTTTT
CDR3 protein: CASSSLRTTGELFF

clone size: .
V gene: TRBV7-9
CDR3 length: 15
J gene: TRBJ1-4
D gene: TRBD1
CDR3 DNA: TGTGCCAGCAGCCCCACAGGGGGAATAGGTGAAAAACTGTTTTTT
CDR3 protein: CASSPTGGIGEKLFF

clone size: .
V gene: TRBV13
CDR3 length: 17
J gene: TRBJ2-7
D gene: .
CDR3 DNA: TGTGCCAGCAGCCTACAACCTGGGGGGGCTGCGACTACGGAGCAGTACTTC
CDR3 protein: CASSLQPGGAATTEQYF

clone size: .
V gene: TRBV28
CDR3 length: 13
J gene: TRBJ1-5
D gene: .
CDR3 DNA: TGTGCCAGCAGTTTTTCATTTTTCCAGCCCCAGCATTTT
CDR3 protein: CASSFSFFQPQHF

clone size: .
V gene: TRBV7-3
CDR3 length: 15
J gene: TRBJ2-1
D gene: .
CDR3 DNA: TGTGCCAGCAGCTTAGACGGGAGCTCCTACAATGAGCAGTTCTTC
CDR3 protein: CASSLDGSSYNEQFF

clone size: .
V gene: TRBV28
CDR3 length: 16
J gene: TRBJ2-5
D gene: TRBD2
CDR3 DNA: TGTGCCAGCAGTTTGGAAGCGGGGGTGGCAGGGGAGACCCAGTACTTC
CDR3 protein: CASSLEAGVAGETQYF

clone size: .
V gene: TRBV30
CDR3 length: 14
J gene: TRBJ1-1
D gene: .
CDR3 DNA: TGTGCCTGGAGTGTACGGGTGAGGGACACTGAAGCTTTCTTT
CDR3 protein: CAWSVRVRDTEAFF

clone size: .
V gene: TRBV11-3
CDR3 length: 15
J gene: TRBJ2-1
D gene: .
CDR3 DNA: TGTGCCAGCAGCTTAGCAACCCAGGGGTGGCATGAGCAGTTCTTC
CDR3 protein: CASSLATQGWHEQFF

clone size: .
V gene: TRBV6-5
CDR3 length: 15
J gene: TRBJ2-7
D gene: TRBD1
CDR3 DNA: TGTGCCAGCAGTTACTACTTGAGACAGGGAATCGAGCAGTACTTC
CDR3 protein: CASSYYLRQGIEQYF

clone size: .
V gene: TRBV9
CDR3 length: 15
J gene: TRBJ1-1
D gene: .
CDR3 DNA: TGTGCCAGCAGCGTCGGTCCCCGGTCCGACACTGAAGCTTTCTTT
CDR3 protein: CASSVGPRSDTEAFF

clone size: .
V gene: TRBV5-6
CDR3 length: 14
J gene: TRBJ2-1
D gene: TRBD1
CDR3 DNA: TGTGCCAGCTTGGGACAGGGGGCCTACAATGAGCAGTTCTTC
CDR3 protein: CASLGQGAYNEQFF

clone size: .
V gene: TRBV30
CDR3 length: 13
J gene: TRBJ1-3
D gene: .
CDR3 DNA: TGTGCCTGGAGTGACACCTCTGGAAACACCATATATTTT
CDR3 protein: CAWSDTSGNTIYF

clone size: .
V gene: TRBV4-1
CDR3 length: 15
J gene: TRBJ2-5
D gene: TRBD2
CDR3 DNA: TGCGCCAGCAGCAGCGGTAGCGGGAGAGGGGAGACCCAGTACTTC
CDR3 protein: CASSSGSGRGETQYF

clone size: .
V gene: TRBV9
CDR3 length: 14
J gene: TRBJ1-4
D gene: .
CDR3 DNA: TGTGCCAGCAGCGTAGGAGGGTCCAATGAAAAACTGTTTTTT
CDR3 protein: CASSVGGSNEKLFF

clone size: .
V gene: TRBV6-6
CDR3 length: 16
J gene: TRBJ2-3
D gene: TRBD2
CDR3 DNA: TGTGCCAGCAGTTACAGGGGACTAGCTACCACAGATACGCAGTATTTT
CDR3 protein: CASSYRGLATTDTQYF

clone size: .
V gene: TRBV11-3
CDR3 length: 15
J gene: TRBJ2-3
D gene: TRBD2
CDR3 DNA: TGCGCCAGCAGCTTGGGCGGGAGAACTTCGGATACGCAGTATTTT
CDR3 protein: CASSLGGRTSDTQYF

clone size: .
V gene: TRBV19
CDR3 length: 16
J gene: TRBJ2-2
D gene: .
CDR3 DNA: TGTGCCAGTAGTATAGGGACGGGAGCGTCGGCCGGGGAGCTGTTTTTT
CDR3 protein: CASSIGTGASAGELFF

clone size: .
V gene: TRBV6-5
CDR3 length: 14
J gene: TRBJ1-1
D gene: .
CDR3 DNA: TGTGCCAGCAGTACTTGGACAGCCGGCGCTGAAGCTTTCTTT
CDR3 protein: CASSTWTAGAEAFF

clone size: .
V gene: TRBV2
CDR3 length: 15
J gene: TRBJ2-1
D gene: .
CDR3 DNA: TGTGCCAGCAGTGAGGGCCGGATCCTTCTGGATGAGCAGTTCTTC
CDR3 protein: CASSEGRILLDEQFF

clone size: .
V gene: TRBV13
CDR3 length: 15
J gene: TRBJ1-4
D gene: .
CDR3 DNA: TGTGCCAGCAGCCCCCGGGGGGCGGGTGGTGAAAAACTGTTTTTT
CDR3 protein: CASSPRGAGGEKLFF

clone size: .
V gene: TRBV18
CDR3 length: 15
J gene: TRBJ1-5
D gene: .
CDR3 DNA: TGTGCCAGCTCACCTGGTGGGGGGTACAATCAGCCCCAGCATTTT
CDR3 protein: CASSPGGGYNQPQHF

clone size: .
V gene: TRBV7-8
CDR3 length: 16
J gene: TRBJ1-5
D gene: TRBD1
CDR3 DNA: TGTGCCAGCAGCAGAATCAGACAGGGAAGGAATCAGCCCCAGCATTTT
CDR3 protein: CASSRIRQGRNQPQHF

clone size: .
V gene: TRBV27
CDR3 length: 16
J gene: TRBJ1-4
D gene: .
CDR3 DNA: TGTGCCAGCAGTCCCCAACTCAGCGCAACTAATGAAAAACTGTTTTTT
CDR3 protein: CASSPQLSATNEKLFF

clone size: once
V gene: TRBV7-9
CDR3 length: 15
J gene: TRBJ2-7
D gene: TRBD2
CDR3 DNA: TGTGCCAGCAGCTTAGTACTAGCGGGGGATTACGAGCAGTACTTC
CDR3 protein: CASSLVLAGDYEQYF

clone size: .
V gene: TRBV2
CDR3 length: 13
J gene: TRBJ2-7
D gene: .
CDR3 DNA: TGTGCCAGCAGAATAGAACAGGGTGGCGAGCAGTACTTC
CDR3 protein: CASRIEQGGEQYF

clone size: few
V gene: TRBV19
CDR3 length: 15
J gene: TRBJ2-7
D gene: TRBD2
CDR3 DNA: TGTGCCAGTAGCCCCCGACTAGCGGAAACCTACGAGCAGTACTTC
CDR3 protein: CASSPRLAETYEQYF

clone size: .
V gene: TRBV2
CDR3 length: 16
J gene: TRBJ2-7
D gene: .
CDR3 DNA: TGTGCCAGCAGTGAAAGGGGTGTCAGTCCTTCCTACGAGCAGTACTTC
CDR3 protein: CASSERGVSPSYEQYF

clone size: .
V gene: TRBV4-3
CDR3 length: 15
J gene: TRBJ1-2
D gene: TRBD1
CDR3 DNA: TGCGCCAGCAGCCAAGAAAGGACAGGATTGAATGGCTACACCTTC
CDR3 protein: CASSQERTGLNGYTF

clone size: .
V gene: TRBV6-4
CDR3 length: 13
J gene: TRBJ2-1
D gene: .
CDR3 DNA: TGTGCCAGCAGTGGGCCGGGGTACAATGAGCAGTTCTTC
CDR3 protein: CASSGPGYNEQFF

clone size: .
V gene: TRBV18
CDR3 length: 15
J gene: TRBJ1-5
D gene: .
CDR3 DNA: TGTGCCAGCTCAGCAGACAGACATAGCAATCAGCCCCAGCATTTT
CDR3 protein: CASSADRHSNQPQHF

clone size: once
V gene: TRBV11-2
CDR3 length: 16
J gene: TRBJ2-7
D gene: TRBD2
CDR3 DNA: TGTGCCAGCAGCCGTCCGACTAGCGGGAGTGGATACGAGCAGTACTTC
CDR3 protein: CASSRPTSGSGYEQYF

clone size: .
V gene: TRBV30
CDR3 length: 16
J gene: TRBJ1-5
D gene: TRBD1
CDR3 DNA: TGTGCCTGGAGATCTGGGACAGGGGGCTCGAGTCAGCCCCAGCATTTT
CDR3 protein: CAWRSGTGGSSQPQHF

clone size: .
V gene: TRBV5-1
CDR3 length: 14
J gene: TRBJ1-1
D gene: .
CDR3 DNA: TGCGCCAGCAGCCCGAGTCGGGGTCACACTGAAGCTTTCTTT
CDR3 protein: CASSPSRGHTEAFF

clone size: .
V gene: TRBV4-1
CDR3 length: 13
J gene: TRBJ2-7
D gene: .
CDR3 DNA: TGCGCCAGCAGCCATACGGGAGACTACGAGCAGTACTTC
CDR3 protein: CASSHTGDYEQYF

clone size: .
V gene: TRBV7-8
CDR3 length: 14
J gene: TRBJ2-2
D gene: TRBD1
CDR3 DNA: TGTGCCAGCAGCCCTTCCGGGACAGCCGGGGAGCTGTTTTTT
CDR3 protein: CASSPSGTAGELFF

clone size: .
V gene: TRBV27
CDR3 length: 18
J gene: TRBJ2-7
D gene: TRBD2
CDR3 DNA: TGTGCCAGCAGTACAGGACTAGCGGGAGGGCCTCGGGGGGAAGAGCAGTACTTC
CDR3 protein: CASSTGLAGGPRGEEQYF

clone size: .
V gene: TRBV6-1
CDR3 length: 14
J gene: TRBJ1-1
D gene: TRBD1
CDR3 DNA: TGTGCCAGCAGTGAGACAGGGGGCTGGGGTGAAGCTTTCTTT
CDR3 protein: CASSETGGWGEAFF